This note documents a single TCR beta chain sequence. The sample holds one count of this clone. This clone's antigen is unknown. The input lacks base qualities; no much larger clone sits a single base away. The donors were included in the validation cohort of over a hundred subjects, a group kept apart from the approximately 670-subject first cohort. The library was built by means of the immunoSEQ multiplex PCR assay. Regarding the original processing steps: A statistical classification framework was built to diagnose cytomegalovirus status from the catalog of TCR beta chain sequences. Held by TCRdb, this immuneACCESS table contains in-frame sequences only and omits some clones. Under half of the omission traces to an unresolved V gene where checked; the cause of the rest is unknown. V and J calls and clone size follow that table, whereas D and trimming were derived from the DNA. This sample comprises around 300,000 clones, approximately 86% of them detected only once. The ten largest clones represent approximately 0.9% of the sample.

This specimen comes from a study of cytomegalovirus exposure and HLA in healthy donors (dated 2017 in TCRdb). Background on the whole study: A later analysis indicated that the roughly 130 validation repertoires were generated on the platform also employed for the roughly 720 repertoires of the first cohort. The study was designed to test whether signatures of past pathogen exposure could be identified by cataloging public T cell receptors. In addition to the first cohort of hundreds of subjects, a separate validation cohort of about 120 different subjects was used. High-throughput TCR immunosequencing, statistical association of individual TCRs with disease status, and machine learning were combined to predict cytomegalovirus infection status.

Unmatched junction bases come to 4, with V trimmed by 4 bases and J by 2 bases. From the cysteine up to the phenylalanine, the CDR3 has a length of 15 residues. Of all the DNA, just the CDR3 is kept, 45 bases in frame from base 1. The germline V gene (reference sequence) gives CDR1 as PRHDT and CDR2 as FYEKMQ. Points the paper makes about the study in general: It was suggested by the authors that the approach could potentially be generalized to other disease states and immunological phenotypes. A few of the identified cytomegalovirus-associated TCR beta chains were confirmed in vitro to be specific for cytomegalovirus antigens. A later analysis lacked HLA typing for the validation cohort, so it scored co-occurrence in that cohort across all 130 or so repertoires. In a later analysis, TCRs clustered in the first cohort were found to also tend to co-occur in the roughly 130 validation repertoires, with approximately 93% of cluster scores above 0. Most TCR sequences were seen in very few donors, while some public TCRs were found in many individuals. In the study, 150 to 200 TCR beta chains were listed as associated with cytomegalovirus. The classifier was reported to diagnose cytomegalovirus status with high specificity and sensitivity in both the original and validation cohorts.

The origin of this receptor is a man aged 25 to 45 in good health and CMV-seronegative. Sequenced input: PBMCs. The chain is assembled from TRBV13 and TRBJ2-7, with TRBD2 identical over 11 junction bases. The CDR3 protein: CASSYLSGGAYEQYF. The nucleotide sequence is TGTGCCAGCAGCTACCTTAGCGGGGGGGCCTACGAGCAGTACTTC.